This T cell receptor beta chain was recovered during a study of cytomegalovirus exposure and HLA in healthy donors. Study outcomes and limitations: TCR beta V- and J-gene trimming was later associated with a missense DCLRE1C variant.

Primers: 60 Vbeta forward and 13 Jbeta reverse. The assay was immunoSEQ multiplex PCR, and TCRdb's table has in-frame clones only and misses some. The table includes roughly 180,000 clones, roughly 75% detected once. The V end lost 3 bases, the J end lost 0 bases, and 16 bases lay between the germline ends. The CDR3 totals 17 residues. Germline V CDR1 and CDR2: LNHDA, SQIVND (reference sequence). Notes on this clone: Antigen unknown.

V and J are TRBV19 and TRBJ2-3; weak D call: TRBD1 (6 bases). The TCR was taken from a woman in her thirties in good health and CMV-seronegative. The sequenced sample consisted of PBMCs. The CDR3 nucleotides read TGTGCCAGTAGTATGGCCGGACAGAGCCCTAGCACAGATACGCAGTATTTT. Protein sequence: CASSMAGQSPSTDTQYF.